This TCR beta chain was captured in a study of OX40 agonist ivuxolimab in advanced cancers. About the study: Subjects had a mean age of around 63 years, with a range of about 23 to 79; just over 80% were male. Prior anti-PD-1, anti-PD-L1 or anti-CTLA-4 therapy did not bar entry, and around 39% had some.

The protocol was immunoSEQ multiplex PCR, while the TCRdb copy is restricted to in-frame clones and leaves out a portion. The table records under 90,000 clones, approximately 90% of them present only once. Details on this clone: Its antigen is undetermined.

CDR1 and CDR2 (germline): LNHDA, SQIVND (reference sequence). Deletions cut 3 bases from V and 4 bases from J, with 9 bases between. The CDR3 contains 14 residues. Study-wide results and limits: Clonal expansion from baseline to week 6 occurred in both CD4+ and CD8+ T cells.

The sequence was obtained from an adult with an advanced solid tumor such as melanoma, head and neck, liver or kidney cancer. This material consisted of CD4+ or CD8+ T cells sorted from blood, taken in a trial of the OX40 agonist ivuxolimab. This chain uses TRBV19 with TRBJ2-2; no firm D call. CDR3 nucleotides: TGTGCCAGTAGTATGTCGGGTAGCACCGGGGAGCTGTTTTTT. Its translation is CASSMSGSTGELFF.